This T cell receptor (beta chain) came from a study of CXCR3-negative and CXCR3-positive naive CD8 T cells. The CDR3 covers 15 residues. Germline CDR1 SEHNR, CDR2 FQNEAQ (reference sequence). UMI-tagged TRB cDNA libraries were built via 5' RACE. One entry per CDR3 protein, without DNA, is what TCRdb gives after re-calling the 5' RACE reads. The sample has about 130,000 distinct CDR3 sequences, and its top ten clones hold approximately 0.51%. The sequencing input was naive CXCR3- CD8+ T cells from blood. Subset noted: CD45RO-CCR7+CD27+CD95- naive CD8+ T cells lacking CXCR3 (TNR3-). The TCR sequence derives from a human donor in good health. Some clones in this sample may be carry-over from other donors' samples. This chain uses TRBV7-9 with TRBJ2-2; the D call from TCRdb, TRBD2, cannot be confirmed without DNA. The CDR3 sequence: CASSLTSGNTGELFF. The full variable domain, completed using reference TRBV7-9 and TRBJ2-2, is DTGVSQNPRHKITKRGQNVTFRCDPISEHNRLYWYRQTLGQGPEFLTYFQNEAQLEKSRLLSDRFSAERPKGSFSTLEIQRTEQGDSAMYLCASSLTSGNTGELFFGEGSRLTVL.